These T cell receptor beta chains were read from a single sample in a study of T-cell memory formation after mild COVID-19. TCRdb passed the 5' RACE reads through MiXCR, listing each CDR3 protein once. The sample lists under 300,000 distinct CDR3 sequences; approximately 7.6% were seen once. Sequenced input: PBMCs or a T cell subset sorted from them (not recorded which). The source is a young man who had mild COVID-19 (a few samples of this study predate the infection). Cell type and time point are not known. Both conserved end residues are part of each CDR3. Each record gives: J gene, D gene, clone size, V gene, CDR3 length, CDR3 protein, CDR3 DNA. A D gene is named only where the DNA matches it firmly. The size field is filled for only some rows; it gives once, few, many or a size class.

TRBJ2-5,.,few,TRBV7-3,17,CASSPWGLEHLDETQYF,TGTGCCAGCAGCCCTTGGGGGCTAGAACATCTGGATGAGACCCAGTACTTC
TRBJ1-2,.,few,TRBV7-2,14,CASSSYRVQYGYTF,TGTGCCAGCAGCTCATACAGGGTGCAATATGGCTACACCTTC
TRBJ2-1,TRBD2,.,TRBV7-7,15,CDSSLGSGGVNEQFF,TGTGACAGCAGCTTAGGTAGCGGGGGGGTGAATGAGCAGTTCTTC
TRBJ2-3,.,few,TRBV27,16,CASSFWAGQGGDTQYF,TGTGCCAGCAGTTTCTGGGCGGGGCAAGGGGGAGATACGCAGTATTTT
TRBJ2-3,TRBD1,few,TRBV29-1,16,CSIGQGLGGNTDTQYF,TGCAGCATTGGACAGGGGCTCGGGGGGAACACAGATACGCAGTATTTT
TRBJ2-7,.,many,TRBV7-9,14,CASSYTGTYYEQYF,TGTGCCAGCAGCTACACCGGGACCTACTACGAGCAGTACTTC
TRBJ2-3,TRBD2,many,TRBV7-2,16,CASSSLAGASTDTQYF,TGTGCCAGCAGCTCTCTAGCGGGGGCCAGCACAGATACGCAGTATTTT
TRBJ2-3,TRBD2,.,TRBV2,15,CASGPGLAGTDTQYF,TGTGCCAGCGGCCCGGGACTAGCGGGCACAGATACGCAGTATTTT
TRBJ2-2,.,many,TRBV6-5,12,CASSLVPGELFF,TGTGCCAGCAGTTTGGTCCCCGGGGAGCTGTTTTTT
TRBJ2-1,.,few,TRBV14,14,CASSNEIYYNEQFF,TGTGCCAGCAGCAACGAGATATACTACAATGAGCAGTTCTTC
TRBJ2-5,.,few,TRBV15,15,CATSRMQGPGETQYF,TGTGCCACCAGCAGGATGCAGGGACCGGGCGAGACCCAGTACTTC
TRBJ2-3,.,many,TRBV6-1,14,CASSSRGAADTQYF,TGTGCCAGCAGTTCCCGGGGGGCCGCGGATACGCAGTATTTT
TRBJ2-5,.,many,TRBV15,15,CATSRDHWGQETQYF,TGTGCCACCAGCAGAGATCACTGGGGTCAAGAGACCCAGTACTTC
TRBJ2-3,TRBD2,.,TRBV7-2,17,CASSLAATSGATDTQYF,TGTGCCAGCAGCTTAGCAGCCACTAGCGGGGCCACAGATACGCAGTATTTT
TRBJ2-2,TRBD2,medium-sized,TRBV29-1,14,CSVDSGGDTGELFF,TGCAGCGTTGACAGCGGGGGGGACACCGGGGAGCTGTTTTTT
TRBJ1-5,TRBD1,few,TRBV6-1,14,CASRTDRVSQPQHF,TGTGCCAGCAGAACAGACAGGGTCTCCCAGCCCCAGCATTTT
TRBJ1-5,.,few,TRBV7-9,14,CASSFGYSNQPQHF,TGTGCCAGCAGCTTTGGGTATAGCAATCAGCCCCAGCATTTT
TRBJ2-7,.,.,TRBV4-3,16,CASSQDSGVVTYEQYF,TGCGCCAGCAGCCAAGATTCCGGGGTCGTAACCTACGAGCAGTACTTC
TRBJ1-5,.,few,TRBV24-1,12,CATSDLRLTQHF,TGTGCCACCAGTGATCTTCGTTTGACCCAGCATTTT
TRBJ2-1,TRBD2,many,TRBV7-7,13,CASSLSSGNEQFF,TGTGCCAGCAGCTTGTCTAGCGGCAATGAGCAGTTCTTC
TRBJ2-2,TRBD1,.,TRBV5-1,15,CASRLRDRYTGELFF,TGCGCCAGCAGACTCCGGGACAGGTACACCGGGGAGCTGTTTTTT
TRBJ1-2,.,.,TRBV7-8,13,CASSLGGHPGYTF,TGTGCCAGCAGCTTAGGCGGGCACCCGGGCTACACCTTC
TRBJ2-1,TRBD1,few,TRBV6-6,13,CASSRQGSNEQFF,TGTGCCAGCAGCCGACAGGGTAGCAATGAGCAGTTCTTC
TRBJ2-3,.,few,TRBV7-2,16,CASSLTYRASTDTQYF,TGTGCCAGCAGCTTAACTTATCGGGCTAGCACAGATACGCAGTATTTT
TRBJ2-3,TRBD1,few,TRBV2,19,CASSGRQGAGMGSTDTQYF,TGTGCCAGCAGTGGACGGCAGGGGGCAGGGATGGGTAGCACAGATACGCAGTATTTT